The 24 T cell receptor beta chains presented below share a single source sample, sequenced in a study of T cell responses to AZD1222 COVID-19 vaccine. TCRdb keeps only in-frame clones here, not all; method: immunoSEQ multiplex PCR. The sample holds about 160,000 clones; around nine tenths are singletons and the top ten take more than 5%. The input for sequencing was peripheral blood, taken on day 0 of AZD1222 vaccination. These receptor sequences come from an adult in good health.

The count of this clone is one. This chain uses TRBV3-1 (or the pseudogene TRBV3-2) with TRBJ1-2, with 9 nucleotides matching TRBD1. Looked up from germline, CDR1 is LGHDT and CDR2 is YNNKEL (reference sequence). The CDR3 runs to 14 residues. V dropped 6 bases and J dropped 8; count of bases not matched to a gene: 10. The CDR3, as DNA: TGTGCCAGCAGTCAGACAGGGGGGCTGGGAGGCTACACCTTC. It specifies CASSQTGGLGGYTF.

This rearrangement joins TRBV3-1 (or the pseudogene TRBV3-2) to TRBJ2-1; TRBD2 might be the D (6 bases). CDR1 is LGHDT and CDR2 is YNNKEL in the germline V gene (reference sequence). This CDR3 spans 13 amino acids. V was pared by 4 bases and J by 5 bases, with 9 bases between. In nucleotides, the CDR3 is TGTGCCAGCAGCCCTCAGCGGGACAATGAGCAGTTCTTC. Translating gives CASSPQRDNEQFF.

The V call is TRBV5-1, the J call TRBJ2-1, with TRBD2 identical over 9 bases. Germline V gene data show CDR1 as SGHRS and CDR2 as YFSETQ. With V trimmed by 2 bases and J by 4 bases, 4 bases remained unmatched. The length of the CDR3 is 15 residues. This chain's CDR3 is CASSLLAGGYNEQFF. The CDR3 DNA reads as TGCGCCAGCAGCTTACTAGCGGGTGGTTACAATGAGCAGTTCTTC.

V usage is TRBV7-9 and J usage is TRBJ1-1; D is unresolved. The CDR3 extends over 13 amino acids. The V end lost 2 bases, the J end lost 5 bases, and 9 bases lay between the germline ends. Germline V gene data show CDR1 as SEHNR and CDR2 as FQNEAQ (reference sequence). This chain's CDR3 is CASSLLGRTEAFF. Written as DNA, the CDR3 is TGTGCCAGCAGCTTATTAGGAAGAACTGAAGCTTTCTTT.

This sequence joins TRBV30 and TRBJ1-6; D is unclear. Germline CDR1 and CDR2: GTSNPN and SVGIG (reference sequence). V lost 2 bases and J lost 0, with 14 bases in between. The CDR3 is 17 amino acids. The CDR3 sequence: CAWSQPFPSSYNSPLHF. The CDR3 bases are TGTGCCTGGAGTCAACCCTTCCCCAGCTCCTATAATTCACCCCTCCACTTT.

J is TRBJ1-1 and V is TRBV24-1; no clear D gene. Germline-derived CDR1 and CDR2 are KGHDR and SFDVKD. This CDR3 region has 13 residues. The ends were cut back, 1 base at V and 4 bases at J, with 6 bases in the middle. CDR3 nucleotides: TGTGCCACCAGTGATTTTTATTCCACTGAAGCTTTCTTT. Its translation is CATSDFYSTEAFF.

This rearrangement joins TRBV5-1 to TRBJ1-4; D gene unclear. Deletions cut 4 bases from V and 4 bases from J, with 17 bases between. CDR1 and CDR2 from the germline V gene are SGHRS and YFSETQ. The CDR3 runs to 16 residues. CDR3 nucleotides: TGCGCCAGCAGCCGGACCGGGCCGACCAATAATGAAAAACTGTTTTTT. It encodes CASSRTGPTNNEKLFF.

The rearrangement joins TRBV19 to TRBJ1-2; no definite D call. Trimming shortened V by 4 bases and J by 7 bases, and 19 bases separated the two germline ends. Germline loops: CDR1 LNHDA, CDR2 SQIVND (reference sequence). The CDR3 loop spans 15 amino acids. The CDR3 protein is CASSNPGRPMGGYTF. CDR3 DNA sequence: TGTGCCAGTAGTAATCCGGGCAGGCCCATGGGTGGCTACACCTTC.

The chain has TRBV5-4 and TRBJ2-5; possible D gene TRBD1, 6 bases. The V and J ends lost 7 bases and 3 bases respectively, with 10 bases between them. The CDR3 contains 12 residues. Germline V gene sequence: CDR1 SGHNT, CDR2 YYREEE (reference sequence). CDR3 sequence (DNA): TGTGCCAGCCACGGACAGAAAGAGACCCAGTACTTC. This encodes CASHGQKETQYF. The full variable domain, in which reference TRBV5-4 and TRBJ2-5 provide the parts outside the CDR3, is ETGVTQSPTHLIKTRGQQVTLRCSSQSGHNTVSWYQQALGQGPQFIFQYYREEENGRGNFPPRFSGLQFPNYSSELNVNALELDDSALYLCASHGQKETQYFGPGTRLLVL.

V is TRBV7-8 and J is TRBJ2-4; 9 nucleotides match TRBD1. The CDR3 is 17 residues long. Germline CDR1 is SGHVS and CDR2 is FQNEAQ. Losses at the gene ends were 5 bases for V and 1 base for J; bases not matched to a gene: 9. The CDR3, as DNA: TGTGCCAGCAGCGCGCGACTACAGGGGGCGGCCAAAAACATTCAGTACTTC. It encodes CASSARLQGAAKNIQYF.

The chain recombines TRBV6-5 with TRBJ1-1; a possible D gene is TRBD1 (5 bases). Germline V gene data show CDR1 as MNHEY and CDR2 as SVGAGI. The CDR3 runs to 14 residues. Trimming took 5 bases from V and 8 from J, leaving 18 bases between them. The CDR3 here is CASSSFRVGSEAFF. The CDR3 bases are TGTGCCAGCAGTAGCTTCAGGGTTGGTTCGGAAGCTTTCTTT.

V gene TRBV30 combines with J gene TRBJ2-3, with 7 bases that match TRBD1. Trimming at V came to 7 bases and at J to 1 base, leaving 5 bases not matched to a gene. This CDR3 has 13 amino acids. From germline, CDR1 is GTSNPN and CDR2 SVGIG (reference sequence). CDR3 sequence (DNA): TGTGCCTCCCGGGACAGCGGCACAGATACGCAGTATTTT. It is translated as CASRDSGTDTQYF. Full variable domain (remainder filled in from reference TRBV30 and TRBJ2-3): SQTIHQWPATLVQPVGSPLSLECTVEGTSNPNLYWYRQAAGRGLQLLFYSVGIGQISSEVPQNLSASRPQDRQFILSSKKLLLSDSGFYLCASRDSGTDTQYFGPGTRLTVL.

CDR3 in amino acids: CASSVEVNSNQPQHF. The CDR3 coding sequence is TGCGCCAGCAGTGTGGAGGTCAATAGCAATCAGCCCCAGCATTTT. This rearrangement joins TRBV4-3 to TRBJ1-5; D uncertain. V lost 6 bases and J lost 0, with 12 bases in between. The CDR3 totals 15 residues. Germline CDR1 LGHNA, CDR2 YSLEER.

The chain recombines TRBV18 with TRBJ2-2, with TRBD2 identical over 11 bases. The V and J ends lost 2 bases and 0 bases, in that order; junction bases with no gene match: 2. The CDR3 has 17 residues. Germline CDR1 is KGHSH and CDR2 is LQKENI. The CDR3 loop reads CASSPETSGTNTGELFF. The DNA of the CDR3 is TGTGCCAGCTCACCAGAGACTAGCGGGACGAACACCGGGGAGCTGTTTTTT.

This chain connects TRBV28 to TRBJ2-4, with TRBD1 identical over 7 bases. V trimming: 6 bases; J trimming: 4 bases; junction bases outside the gene matches: 6. The CDR3 has 14 residues. Germline V gene sequence: CDR1 MDHEN, CDR2 SYDVKM. This chain's CDR3 is CASSPNRGKNIQYF. Written as DNA, the CDR3 is TGTGCCAGCAGCCCGAACAGGGGTAAAAACATTCAGTACTTC. The whole variable domain, filled in from reference TRBV28 and TRBJ2-4, reads DVKVTQSSRYLVKRTGEKVFLECVQDMDHENMFWYRQDPGLGLRLIYFSYDVKMKEKGDIPEGYSVSREKKERFSLILESASTNQTSMYLCASSPNRGKNIQYFGAGTRLSVL.

This chain connects TRBV5-6 to TRBJ1-1; a possible D gene is TRBD1 (5 bases). The CDR3 totals 13 residues. Germline V gives CDR1 SGHDT, CDR2 YYEEEE. The V and J ends lost 0 bases and 8 bases respectively, with 11 bases between them. CDR3 DNA sequence: TGTGCCAGCAGCTTGGCCGGGGCCCCCGAAGCTTTCTTT. It yields the protein CASSLAGAPEAFF.

The CDR3 loop reads CASSLADRGQSPLHF. The CDR3 DNA reads as TGTGCCAGCAGCTTAGCTGACAGGGGTCAGTCACCCCTCCACTTT. The chain has TRBV7-2 and TRBJ1-6; 8 nucleotides agree with TRBD1. Trimming cost V 0 bases and J 10 bases; bases outside gene matches: 5. CDR3 length: 15 residues. Germline V gene lookup returns CDR1 SGHTA and CDR2 FQGNSA.

This clone was observed a few times. V usage is TRBV19 and J usage is TRBJ1-4; 7 nucleotides agree with TRBD1. V lost 3 bases and J lost 6; bases outside the gene matches: 7. CDR3 length: 15 residues. From germline, CDR1 is LNHDA and CDR2 SQIVND (reference sequence). The DNA of the CDR3 is TGTGCCAGTAGTATCCCACAGGGGTGGGATGAAAAACTGTTTTTT. This encodes CASSIPQGWDEKLFF.

The chain carries TRBV7-8 and TRBJ1-5, with no clear D. Germline assignment: CDR1 SGHVS and CDR2 FQNEAQ. The CDR3 has 15 amino acids. Trimming left V 5 bases short and J 2 bases short, with 13 bases between. The CDR3 loop reads CASSPKGGGNQPQHF. DNA for the CDR3: TGTGCCAGCAGCCCGAAGGGTGGAGGCAATCAGCCCCAGCATTTT.

In its sample, this clone was seen a few times. The chain links TRBV7-9 to TRBJ2-7, with D hard to call. The CDR3 length is 13 residues. The germline V gene encodes CDR1 SEHNR and CDR2 FQNEAQ (reference sequence). V dropped 4 bases and J dropped 1 base, with 8 bases sitting between them. CDR3 sequence: CASSSRTSYEQYF. The DNA of the CDR3 is TGTGCCAGCAGCTCCCGGACGTCCTACGAGCAGTACTTC.

As regards this clone: Sequence at one end of the junction differs from germline and may be a read error. The CDR3 sequence: CASTLGGDYGYTF. In DNA form, the CDR3 reads TGTGCCAGCACCTTGGGGGGCGACTATGGCTACACCTTC. This chain connects TRBV5-6 to TRBJ1-2; maybe TRBD1 (6 bases). The CDR3 is 13 residues long. The germline V gene encodes CDR1 SGHDT and CDR2 YYEEEE.

The gene calls are TRBV4-1 and TRBJ1-1; TRBD1 is a possible D gene (6 bases). Germline loops: CDR1 MGHRA, CDR2 YSYEKL. The CDR3 sequence is 15 residues long. The germline V and J ends were trimmed by 1 base and 5 bases, with 14 bases remaining between them. In nucleotides, the CDR3 is TGCGCCAGCAGCCAAGTCGGAAGAACAGGGACTGAAGCTTTCTTT. It encodes CASSQVGRTGTEAFF.

The chain links TRBV27 to TRBJ1-3, with 8 bases fitting TRBD1. Germline V lookup: CDR1 MNHEY, CDR2 SMNVEV (reference sequence). The CDR3 totals 21 residues. V was pared by 2 bases and J by 0 bases, with 18 bases of the junction left unmatched. The CDR3, as DNA: TGTGCCAGCAGTTTACCCTTTCCGACAGGGGAGCCTTCACTCTCTGGAAACACCATATATTTT. This translates into CASSLPFPTGEPSLSGNTIYF.

The V and J genes are TRBV10-3 and TRBJ1-1; 9 nucleotides match TRBD1. V dropped 4 bases and J dropped 1; count of bases not matched to a gene: 1. Germline V gene sequence: CDR1 ENHRY, CDR2 SYGVKD. This CDR3 is 14 amino acids long. The CDR3 reads CAISGGQGNTEAFF. CDR3 sequence (DNA): TGTGCCATCAGTGGGGGACAGGGGAACACTGAAGCTTTCTTT.